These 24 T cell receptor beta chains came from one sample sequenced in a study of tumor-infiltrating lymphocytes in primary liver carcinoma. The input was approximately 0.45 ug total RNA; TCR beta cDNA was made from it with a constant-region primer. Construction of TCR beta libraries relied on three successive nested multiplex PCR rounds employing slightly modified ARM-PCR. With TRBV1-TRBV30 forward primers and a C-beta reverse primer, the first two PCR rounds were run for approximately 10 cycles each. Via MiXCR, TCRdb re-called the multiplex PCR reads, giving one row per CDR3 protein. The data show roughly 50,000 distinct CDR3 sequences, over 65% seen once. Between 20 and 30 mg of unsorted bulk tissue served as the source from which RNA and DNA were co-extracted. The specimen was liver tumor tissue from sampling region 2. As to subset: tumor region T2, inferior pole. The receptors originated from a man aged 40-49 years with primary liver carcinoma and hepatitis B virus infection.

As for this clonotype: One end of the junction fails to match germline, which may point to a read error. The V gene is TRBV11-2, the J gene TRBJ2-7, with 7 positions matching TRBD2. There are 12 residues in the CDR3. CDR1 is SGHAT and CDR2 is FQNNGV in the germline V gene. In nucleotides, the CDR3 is TGCGCCAACAGTCCGGGGGGCTACGAGCAGTACTTC. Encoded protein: CANSPGGYEQYF. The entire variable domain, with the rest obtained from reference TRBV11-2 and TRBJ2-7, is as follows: EAGVAQSPRYKIIEKRQSVAFWCNPISGHATLYWYQQILGQGPKLLIQFQNNGVVDDSQLPKDRFSAERLKGVDSTLKIQPAKLEDSAVYLCANSPGGYEQYFGPGTRLTVT.

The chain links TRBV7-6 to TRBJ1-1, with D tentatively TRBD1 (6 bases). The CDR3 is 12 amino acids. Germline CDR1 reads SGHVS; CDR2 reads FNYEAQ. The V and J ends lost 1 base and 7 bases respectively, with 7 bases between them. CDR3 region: CASSLGGGEAFF. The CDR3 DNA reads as TGTGCCAGCAGCTTAGGAGGGGGTGAAGCTTTCTTT.

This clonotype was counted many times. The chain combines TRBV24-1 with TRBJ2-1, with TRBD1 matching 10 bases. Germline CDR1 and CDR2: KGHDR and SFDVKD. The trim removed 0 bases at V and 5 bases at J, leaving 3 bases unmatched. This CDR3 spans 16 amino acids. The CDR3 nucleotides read TGTGCCACCAGTGATTTGCTGGGACAGGGGAACAATGAGCAGTTCTTC. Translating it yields CATSDLLGQGNNEQFF.

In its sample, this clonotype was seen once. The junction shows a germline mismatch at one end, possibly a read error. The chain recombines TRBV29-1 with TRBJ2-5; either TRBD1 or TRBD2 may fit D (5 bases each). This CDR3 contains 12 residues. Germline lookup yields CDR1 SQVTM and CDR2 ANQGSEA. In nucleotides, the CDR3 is TGCGGCGTAGCCTGGGGGAAAGAGACCCAGTACTTC. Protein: CGVAWGKETQYF.

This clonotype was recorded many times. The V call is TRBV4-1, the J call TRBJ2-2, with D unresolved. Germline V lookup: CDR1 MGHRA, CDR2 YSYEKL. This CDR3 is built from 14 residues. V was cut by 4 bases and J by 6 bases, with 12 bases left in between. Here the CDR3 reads CASSPSTAAGELFF. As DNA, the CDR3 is TGCGCCAGCAGCCCCTCCACCGCGGCCGGGGAGCTGTTTTTT.

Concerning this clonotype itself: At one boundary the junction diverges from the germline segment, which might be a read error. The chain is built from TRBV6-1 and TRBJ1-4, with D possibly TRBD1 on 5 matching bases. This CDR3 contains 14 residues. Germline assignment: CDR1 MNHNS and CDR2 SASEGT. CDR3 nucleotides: TGTGCCAACAGTGGGGTAGGGGCGAATGAAAAACTGTTTTTT. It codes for CANSGVGANEKLFF.

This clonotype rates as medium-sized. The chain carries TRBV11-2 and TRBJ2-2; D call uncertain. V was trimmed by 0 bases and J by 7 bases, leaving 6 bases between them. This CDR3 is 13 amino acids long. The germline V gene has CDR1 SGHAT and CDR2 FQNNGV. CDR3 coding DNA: TGTGCCAGCAGCTTAGAGTTTATCGGGGAGCTGTTTTTT. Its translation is CASSLEFIGELFF.

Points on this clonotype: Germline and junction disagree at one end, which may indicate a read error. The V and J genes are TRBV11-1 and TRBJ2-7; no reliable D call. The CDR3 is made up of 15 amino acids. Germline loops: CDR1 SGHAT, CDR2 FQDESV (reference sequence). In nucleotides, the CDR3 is TGCGCCAGCAGCCTAGAGGCGACCGTGTACTACGAGCAGTACTTC. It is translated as CASSLEATVYYEQYF. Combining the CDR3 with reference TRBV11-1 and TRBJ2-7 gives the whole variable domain EAEVAQSPRYKITEKSQAVAFWCDPISGHATLYWYRQILGQGPELLVQFQDESVVDDSQLPKDRFSAERLKGVDSTLKIQPAELGDSAMYLCASSLEATVYYEQYFGPGTRLTVT.

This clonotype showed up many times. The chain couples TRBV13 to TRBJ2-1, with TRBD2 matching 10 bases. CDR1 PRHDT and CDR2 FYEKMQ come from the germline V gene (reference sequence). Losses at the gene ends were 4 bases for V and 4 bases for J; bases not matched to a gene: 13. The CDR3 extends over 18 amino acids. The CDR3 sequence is CASSYGPGLASAYNEQFF. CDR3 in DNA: TGTGCCAGCAGCTACGGACCGGGACTAGCGAGTGCTTACAATGAGCAGTTCTTC.

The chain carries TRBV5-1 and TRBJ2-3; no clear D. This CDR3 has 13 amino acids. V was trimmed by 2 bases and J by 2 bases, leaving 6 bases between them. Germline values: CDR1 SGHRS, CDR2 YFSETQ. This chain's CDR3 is CASSFPTTDTQYF. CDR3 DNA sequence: TGCGCCAGCAGCTTCCCTACCACAGATACGCAGTATTTT.

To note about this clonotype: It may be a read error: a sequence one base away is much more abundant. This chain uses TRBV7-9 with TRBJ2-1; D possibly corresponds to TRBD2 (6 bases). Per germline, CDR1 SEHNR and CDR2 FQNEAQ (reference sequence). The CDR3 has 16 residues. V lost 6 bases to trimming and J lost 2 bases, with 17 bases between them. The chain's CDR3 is CASSTTHGGTYNEQFF. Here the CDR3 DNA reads TGTGCCAGCAGTACCACCCATGGGGGGACCTACAATGAGCAGTTCTTC.

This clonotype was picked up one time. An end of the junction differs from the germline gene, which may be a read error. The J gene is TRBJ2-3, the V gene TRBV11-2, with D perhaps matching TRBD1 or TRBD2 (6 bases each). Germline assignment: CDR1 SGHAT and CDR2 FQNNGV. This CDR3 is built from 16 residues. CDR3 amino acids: CASSVEGLAWTDTRYF. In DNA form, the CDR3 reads TGTGCCAGCAGCGTAGAGGGACTGGCGTGGACAGATACGCGGTATTTT.

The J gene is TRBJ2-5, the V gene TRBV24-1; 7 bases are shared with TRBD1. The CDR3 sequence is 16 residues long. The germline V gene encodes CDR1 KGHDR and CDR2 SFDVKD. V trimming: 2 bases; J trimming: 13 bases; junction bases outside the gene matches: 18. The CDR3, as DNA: TGTGCCACCAGTGATTCACGCCGGGACAGCCAAGAGACTCGGTACTTC. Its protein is CATSDSRRDSQETRYF.

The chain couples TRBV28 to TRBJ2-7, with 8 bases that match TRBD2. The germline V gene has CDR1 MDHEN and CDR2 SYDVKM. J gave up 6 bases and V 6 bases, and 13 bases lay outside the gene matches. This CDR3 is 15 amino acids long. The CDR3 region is CASSSPGLGAGEQYF. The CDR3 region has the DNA TGTGCCAGCAGCTCCCCGGGACTAGGAGCCGGCGAGCAGTACTTC.

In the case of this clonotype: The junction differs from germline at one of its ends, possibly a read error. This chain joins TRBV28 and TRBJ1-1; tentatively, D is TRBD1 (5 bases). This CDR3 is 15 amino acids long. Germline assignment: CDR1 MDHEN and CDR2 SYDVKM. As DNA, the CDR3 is TGTACCAGCATTCCCGGGACGGGGGGGAACACTGAAGCTTTCTTT. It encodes CTSIPGTGGNTEAFF.

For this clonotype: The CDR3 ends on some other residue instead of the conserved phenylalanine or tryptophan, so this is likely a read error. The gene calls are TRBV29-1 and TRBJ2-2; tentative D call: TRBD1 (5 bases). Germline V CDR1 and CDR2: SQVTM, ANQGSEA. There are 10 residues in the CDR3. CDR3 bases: TGCGGCGTGGGGCAGGGGGAGCTGTTTTCT. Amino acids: CGVGQGELFS.

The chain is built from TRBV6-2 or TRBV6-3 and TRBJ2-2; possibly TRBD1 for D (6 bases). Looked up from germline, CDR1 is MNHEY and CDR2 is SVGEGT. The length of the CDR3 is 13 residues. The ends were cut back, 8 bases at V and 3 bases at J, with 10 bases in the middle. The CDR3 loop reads CASCYRDTGELFF. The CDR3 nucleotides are TGTGCCAGCTGCTACAGGGACACCGGGGAGCTGTTTTTT.

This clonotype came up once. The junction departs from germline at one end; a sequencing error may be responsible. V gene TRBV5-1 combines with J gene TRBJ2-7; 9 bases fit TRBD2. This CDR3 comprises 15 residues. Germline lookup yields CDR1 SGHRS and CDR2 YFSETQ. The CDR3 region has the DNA TGTGCCAGCAGCGAGATTAGCGGGGGTGTCTACGAGCAGTACTTC. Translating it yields CASSEISGGVYEQYF.

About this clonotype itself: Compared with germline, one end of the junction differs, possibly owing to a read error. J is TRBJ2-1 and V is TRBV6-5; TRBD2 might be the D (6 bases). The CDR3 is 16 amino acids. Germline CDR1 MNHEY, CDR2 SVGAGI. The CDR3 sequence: CTSSPRGRLGYNEQFF. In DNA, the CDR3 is TGTACCAGCAGCCCGCGGGGAAGGCTCGGGTACAATGAGCAATTCTTC.

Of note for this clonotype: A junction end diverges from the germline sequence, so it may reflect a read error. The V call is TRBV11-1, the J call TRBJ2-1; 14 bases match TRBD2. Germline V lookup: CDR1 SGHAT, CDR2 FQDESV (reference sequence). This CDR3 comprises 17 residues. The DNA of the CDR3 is TGTGCCAGCAGCCTGGGACTAGCGGGAGAAGCTGACAATGAGCGGTTCTTT. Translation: CASSLGLAGEADNERFF.

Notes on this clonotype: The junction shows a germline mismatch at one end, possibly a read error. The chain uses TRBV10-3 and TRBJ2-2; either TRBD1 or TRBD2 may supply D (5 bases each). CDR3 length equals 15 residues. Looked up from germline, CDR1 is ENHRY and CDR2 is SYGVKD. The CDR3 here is CAISESRQNTGESFF. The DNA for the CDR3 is TGCGCCATCAGTGAGTCGAGACAGAACACCGGGGAGTCGTTTTTT.

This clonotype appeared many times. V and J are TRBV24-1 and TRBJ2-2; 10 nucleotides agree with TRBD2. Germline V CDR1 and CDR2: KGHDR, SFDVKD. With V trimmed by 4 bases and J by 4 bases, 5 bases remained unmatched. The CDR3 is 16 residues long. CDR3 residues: CATSDSGLASTGELFF. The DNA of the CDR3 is TGTGCCACCAGTGACTCGGGACTAGCGAGCACCGGGGAGCTGTTTTTT.

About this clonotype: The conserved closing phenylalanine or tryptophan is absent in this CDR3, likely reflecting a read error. This CDR3 is CASSLGLAEEVDNEQFL. CDR3 nucleotides: TGTGCCAGCAGCCTGGGACTAGCGGAAGAAGTCGACAATGAGCAGTTCCTC. The genes are TRBV11-1 and TRBJ2-1; 11 bases agree with TRBD2. CDR3 length equals 17 residues. V gave up 5 bases and J gave up 5 bases; unmatched junction bases: 11. CDR1 is SGHAT and CDR2 is FQDESV in the germline V gene (reference sequence).

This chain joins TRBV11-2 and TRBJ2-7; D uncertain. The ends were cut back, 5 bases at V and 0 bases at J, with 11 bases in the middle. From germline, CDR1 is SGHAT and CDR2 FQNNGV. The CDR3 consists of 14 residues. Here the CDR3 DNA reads TGTGCCAGCAGCCTTGTTGGCAGCTCCTACGAGCAGTACTTC. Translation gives CASSLVGSSYEQYF.